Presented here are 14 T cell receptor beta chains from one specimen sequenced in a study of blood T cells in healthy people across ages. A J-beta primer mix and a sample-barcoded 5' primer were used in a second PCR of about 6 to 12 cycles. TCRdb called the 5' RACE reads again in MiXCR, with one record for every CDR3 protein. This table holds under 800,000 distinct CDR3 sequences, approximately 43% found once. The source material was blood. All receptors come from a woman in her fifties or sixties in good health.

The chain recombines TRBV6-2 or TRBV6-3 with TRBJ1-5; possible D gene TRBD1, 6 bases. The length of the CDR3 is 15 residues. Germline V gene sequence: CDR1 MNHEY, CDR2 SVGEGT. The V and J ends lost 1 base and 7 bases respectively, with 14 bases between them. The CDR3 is CASSYWGAEGQPQHF. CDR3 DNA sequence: TGTGCCAGCAGTTACTGGGGGGCAGAAGGACAGCCCCAGCATTTT.

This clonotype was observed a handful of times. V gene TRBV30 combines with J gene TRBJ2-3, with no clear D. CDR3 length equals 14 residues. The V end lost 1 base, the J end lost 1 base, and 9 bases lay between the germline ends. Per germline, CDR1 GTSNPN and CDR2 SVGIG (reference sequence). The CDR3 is CAWSGVLGTDTQYF. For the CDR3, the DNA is TGTGCCTGGAGTGGTGTCCTGGGCACAGATACGCAGTATTTT.

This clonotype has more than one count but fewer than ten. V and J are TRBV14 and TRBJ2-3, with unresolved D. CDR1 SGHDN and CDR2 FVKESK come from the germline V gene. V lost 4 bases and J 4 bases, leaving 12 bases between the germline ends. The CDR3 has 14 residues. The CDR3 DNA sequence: TGTGCCAGCAGCCTGAACCCCCGTCCAGATACGCAGTATTTT. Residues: CASSLNPRPDTQYF.

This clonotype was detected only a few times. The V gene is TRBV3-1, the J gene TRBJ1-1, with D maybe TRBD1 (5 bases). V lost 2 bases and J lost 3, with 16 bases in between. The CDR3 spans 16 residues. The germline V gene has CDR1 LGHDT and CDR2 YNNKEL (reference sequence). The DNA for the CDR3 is TGTGCCAGCAGCCAACCTGGGAGGGGTGGGGACACTGAAGCTTTCTTT. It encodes CASSQPGRGGDTEAFF. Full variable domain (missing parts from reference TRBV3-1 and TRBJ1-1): DTAVSQTPKYLVTQMGNDKSIKCEQNLGHDTMYWYKQDSKKFLKIMFSYNNKELIINETVPNRFSPKSPDKAHLNLHINSLELGDSAVYFCASSQPGRGGDTEAFFGQGTRLTVV.

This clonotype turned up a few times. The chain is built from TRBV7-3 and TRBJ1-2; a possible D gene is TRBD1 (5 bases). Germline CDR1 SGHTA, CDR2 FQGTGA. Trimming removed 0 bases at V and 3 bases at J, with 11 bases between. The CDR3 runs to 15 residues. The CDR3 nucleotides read TGTGCCAGCAGCTTAACGGGGAGGGGAGACTATGGCTACACCTTC. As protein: CASSLTGRGDYGYTF.

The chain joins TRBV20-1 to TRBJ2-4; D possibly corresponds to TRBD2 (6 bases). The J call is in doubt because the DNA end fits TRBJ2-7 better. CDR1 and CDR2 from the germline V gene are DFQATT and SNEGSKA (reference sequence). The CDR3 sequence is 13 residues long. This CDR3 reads CSASRGGDYEQYF. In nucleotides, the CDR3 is TGCAGTGCTAGTCGGGGCGGGGACTACGAGCAGTACTTC.

The DNA of the CDR3 is TGTGCCAGCAGCTTGTCCGACAGGGGGGACAATCAGCCCCAGCATTTT. Its protein product is CASSLSDRGDNQPQHF. The chain uses TRBV11-1 and TRBJ1-5; the match to TRBD1 covers 9 bases. Per germline, CDR1 SGHAT and CDR2 FQDESV (reference sequence). This CDR3 region has 16 residues. The trim removed 3 bases at V and 3 bases at J, leaving 6 bases unmatched. The complete variable domain, with remaining parts taken from reference TRBV11-1 and TRBJ1-5, reads EAEVAQSPRYKITEKSQAVAFWCDPISGHATLYWYRQILGQGPELLVQFQDESVVDDSQLPKDRFSAERLKGVDSTLKIQPAELGDSAMYLCASSLSDRGDNQPQHFGDGTRLSIL.

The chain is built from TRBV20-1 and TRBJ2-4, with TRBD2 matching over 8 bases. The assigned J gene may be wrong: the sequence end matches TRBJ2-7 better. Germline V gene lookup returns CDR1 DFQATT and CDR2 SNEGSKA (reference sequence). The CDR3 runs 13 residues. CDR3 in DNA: TGCAGTGCTAGCGGGGGGGCCATTTACGAGCAGTACTTC. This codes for CSASGGAIYEQYF.

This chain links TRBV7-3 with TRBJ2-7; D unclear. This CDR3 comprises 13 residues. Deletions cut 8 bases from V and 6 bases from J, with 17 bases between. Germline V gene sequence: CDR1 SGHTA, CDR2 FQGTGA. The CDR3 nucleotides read TGTGCCAGCGCCCCGACAAGTCGCTCCGAGCAGTACTTC. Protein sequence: CASAPTSRSEQYF.

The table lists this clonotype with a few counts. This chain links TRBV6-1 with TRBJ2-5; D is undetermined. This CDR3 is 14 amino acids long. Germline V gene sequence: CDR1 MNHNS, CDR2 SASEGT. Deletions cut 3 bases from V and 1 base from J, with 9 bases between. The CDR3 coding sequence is TGTGCCAGCAGTGAGCAGGCCGCCCAAGAGACCCAGTACTTC. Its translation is CASSEQAAQETQYF.

The CDR3 loop reads CSARSTGVYGYTF. CDR3 DNA sequence: TGCAGTGCTAGATCCACAGGGGTCTATGGCTACACCTTC. The chain links TRBV20-1 to TRBJ1-2, with TRBD1 matching over 7 bases. This CDR3 comprises 13 residues. CDR1 is DFQATT, CDR2 SNEGSKA, per germline (reference sequence). Trimming at V came to 2 bases and at J to 4 bases, leaving 4 bases not matched to a gene.

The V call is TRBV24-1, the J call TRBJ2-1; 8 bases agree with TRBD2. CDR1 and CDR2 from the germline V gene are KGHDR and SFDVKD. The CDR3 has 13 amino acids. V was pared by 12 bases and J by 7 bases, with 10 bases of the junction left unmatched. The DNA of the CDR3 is TGTGCCTCTGCAGCGGGAGTGATGAATGAGCAGTTCTTC. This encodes CASAAGVMNEQFF.

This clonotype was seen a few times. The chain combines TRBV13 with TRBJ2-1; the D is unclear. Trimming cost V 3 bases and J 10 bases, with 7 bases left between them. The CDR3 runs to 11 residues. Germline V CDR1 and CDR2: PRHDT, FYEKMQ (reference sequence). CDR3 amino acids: CASSFRLEQFF. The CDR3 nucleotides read TGTGCCAGCAGCTTTAGGTTAGAGCAGTTCTTC.

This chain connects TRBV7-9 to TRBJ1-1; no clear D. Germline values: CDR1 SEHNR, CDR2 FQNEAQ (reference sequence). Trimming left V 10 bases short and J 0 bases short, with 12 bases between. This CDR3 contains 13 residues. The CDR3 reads CAIPGLVNTEAFF. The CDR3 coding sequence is TGTGCCATCCCCGGGCTAGTGAACACTGAAGCTTTCTTT. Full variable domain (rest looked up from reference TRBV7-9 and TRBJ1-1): DTGVSQNPRHKITKRGQNVTFRCDPISEHNRLYWYRQTLGQGPEFLTYFQNEAQLEKSRLLSDRFSAERPKGSFSTLEIQRTEQGDSAMYLCAIPGLVNTEAFFGQGTRLTVV.